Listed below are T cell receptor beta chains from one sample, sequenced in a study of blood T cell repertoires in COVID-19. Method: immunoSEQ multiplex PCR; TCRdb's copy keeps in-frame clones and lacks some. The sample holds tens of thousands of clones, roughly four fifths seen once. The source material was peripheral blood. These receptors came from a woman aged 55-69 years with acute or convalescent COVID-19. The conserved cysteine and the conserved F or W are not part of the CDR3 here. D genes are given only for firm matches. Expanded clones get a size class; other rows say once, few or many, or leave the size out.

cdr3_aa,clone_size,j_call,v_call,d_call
ASFREPRGSYEQY,NA,TRBJ2-7,TRBV6-4,NA
ASSLAGTENEQF,NA,TRBJ2-1,TRBV5-1,TRBD1
ASSYVSGGRTEAF,NA,TRBJ1-1,TRBV6-5,TRBD1
ASSLVDWQSSYNSPLH,NA,TRBJ1-6,TRBV5-6,NA
ASSEALGQGSDTQY,NA,TRBJ2-3,TRBV6-1,TRBD1
ASSFLGAAF,NA,TRBJ1-1,TRBV12-3/TRBV12-4,NA
ASSPLTGGTEKLF,few,TRBJ1-4,TRBV27,TRBD1
ASSPGTGGTRGYT,NA,TRBJ1-2,TRBV9,TRBD1
ASSESAGGLQDTQY,NA,TRBJ2-3,TRBV2,TRBD2
ASSPTGSYNEQF,NA,TRBJ2-1,TRBV18,NA
ASSYDENEKLF,NA,TRBJ1-4,TRBV6-5,NA
AISESRETQY,once,TRBJ2-5,TRBV10-3,NA
ASSQEAGGRYGYT,NA,TRBJ1-2,TRBV4-2,TRBD1
ASSQDPGGGAYNEQF,NA,TRBJ2-1,TRBV4-2,TRBD2
ASSDQTGEGTDTQY,few,TRBJ2-3,TRBV9,TRBD1
ASSELQRTGEYGYT,NA,TRBJ1-2,TRBV6-1,TRBD1
ASRPGTGAAWGYT,few,TRBJ1-2,TRBV6-5,TRBD1
ASSTGQKDYGYT,NA,TRBJ1-2,TRBV5-1,TRBD1
ASSKSPGRKNYGYT,NA,TRBJ1-2,TRBV21-1,NA
ASSLGRSYEQY,NA,TRBJ2-7,TRBV5-1,NA
ASSLTQNGETQY,NA,TRBJ2-5,TRBV5-1,NA
ASSLHHGTMNTEAF,few,TRBJ1-1,TRBV27,NA
ASSVAGTGGDTQY,NA,TRBJ2-3,TRBV9,TRBD1
ASSRVQGNTEAF,NA,TRBJ1-1,TRBV5-5,NA
ASSFEAGASSYNEQF,NA,TRBJ2-1,TRBV5-1,NA
ASSRSRDISEKLF,NA,TRBJ1-4,TRBV5-5,NA
ASSPQGHGYT,NA,TRBJ1-2,TRBV27,NA
ASSHRGNTEAF,NA,TRBJ1-1,TRBV7-3,TRBD1
AWCVGRGGCNEQF,NA,TRBJ2-1,TRBV30,TRBD2
ASSMQGALDTQY,NA,TRBJ2-3,TRBV19,TRBD1
ASSPSRLAGGQQF,NA,TRBJ2-1,TRBV6-4,TRBD2
AISASGGVNEKLF,NA,TRBJ1-4,TRBV10-3,TRBD1
ASSQTSFSSTDTQY,NA,TRBJ2-3,TRBV3-1/TRBV3-2,NA
ASSEAPQGGGKLF,NA,TRBJ1-4,TRBV2,NA